One sample yielded the 8 T cell receptor beta chains listed below, sequenced in a study of T cells in Graves' hyperthyroidism and ophthalmopathy. The TCR beta CDR3 regions underwent amplification using RNA transcripts as the source. The study used the HTBI primer set for a first-round RT-PCR of the TCR CDR3. TCRdb fed the multiplex PCR reads into MiXCR, producing one record per CDR3 protein. The sample lists about 640,000 distinct CDR3 sequences, under 25% occurring once. The specimen sequenced was blood. The receptors shown here come from a man aged 25 to 40 with Graves' ophthalmopathy.

This clonotype appeared many times. V is TRBV28 and J is TRBJ1-5, with TRBD1 matching over 7 bases. The V gene's germline CDR1 is MDHEN and CDR2 SYDVKM. The CDR3 is 14 residues long. Trimming cost V 7 bases and J 0 bases; bases outside gene matches: 3. The CDR3 coding sequence is TGTGCCAGCATCCGGACAGGTAGCAATCAGCCCCAGCATTTT. Translating gives CASIRTGSNQPQHF.

This clonotype showed up many times. The chain couples TRBV12-3 or TRBV12-4 to TRBJ1-1; D gene uncertain. Trimming took 1 base from V and 0 from J, leaving 9 bases between them. CDR3 length: 15 amino acids. CDR3 in DNA: TGTGCCAGCAGTTTAGGGCCAGGCATGAACACTGAAGCTTTCTTT. Residues: CASSLGPGMNTEAFF.

There are a few counts of this clonotype. The chain has TRBV7-6 and TRBJ2-3, with a possible D match to TRBD2 (6 bases). V was shortened by 6 bases and J by 9 bases, with 22 bases between the two germline ends. The CDR3 has 15 residues. Germline CDR1 and CDR2: SGHVS and FNYEAQ. This chain's CDR3 is CASSYTDTDGRTQYF. CDR3 DNA sequence: TGTGCCAGCAGTTACACGGATACGGACGGGAGAACGCAGTATTTT. The complete variable domain, with remaining parts taken from reference TRBV7-6 and TRBJ2-3, reads GAGVSQSPRYKVTKRGQDVALRCDPISGHVSLYWYRQALGQGPEFLTYFNYEAQQDKSGLPNDRFSAERPEGSISTLTIQRTEQRDSAMYRCASSYTDTDGRTQYFGPGTRLTVL.

This clonotype came up many times. This chain links TRBV20-1 with TRBJ2-7; 7 bases align to TRBD1. The V segment lost 4 bases and the J segment 0 bases; nucleotides outside the gene matches: 6. Per the germline V gene, CDR1 is DFQATT and CDR2 is SNEGSKA (reference sequence). This CDR3 is built from 14 residues. The CDR3 sequence is CSATPGQSSYEQYF. The DNA for the CDR3 is TGCAGTGCTACTCCGGGACAGAGCTCCTACGAGCAGTACTTC.

The chain links TRBV5-1 to TRBJ2-1; 8 nucleotides line up with TRBD2. The CDR3 length is 17 residues. Germline trimming cut 0 bases from V and 9 bases from J; bases unmatched to any gene: 14. Germline CDR1 is SGHRS and CDR2 is YFSETQ. The CDR3 region is CASSLGLFAGGYGEQFF. DNA of the CDR3: TGCGCCAGCAGCTTGGGGTTATTTGCGGGAGGTTATGGTGAGCAGTTCTTC.

This clonotype was detected only a few times. The chain is built from TRBV12-3 or TRBV12-4 and TRBJ2-1, with 7 bases identical to TRBD2. V was pared by 4 bases and J by 9 bases, with 6 bases of the junction left unmatched. The CDR3 is 13 amino acids. Written as DNA, the CDR3 is TGTGCCAGCAGTTCCACATCGGGGGGTGAGCAGTTCTTC. Protein product: CASSSTSGGEQFF.

V gene TRBV6-2 or TRBV6-3 combines with J gene TRBJ2-2; 14 positions agree with TRBD2. The germline gives CDR1 MNHEY, CDR2 SVGEGT. The CDR3 is 18 residues long. With 4 bases clipped from V and 2 bases from J, the junction kept 6 bases outside the gene matches. CDR3 bases: TGTGCCAGCAGTTCCCCGGGACTAGCGGGAGTTAACACCGGGGAGCTGTTTTTT. Protein: CASSSPGLAGVNTGELFF.

This clonotype showed up just a few times. The chain links TRBV27 to TRBJ2-1, with 7 bases that match TRBD2. CDR1 is MNHEY and CDR2 is SMNVEV in the germline V gene (reference sequence). The V and J ends lost 4 bases and 3 bases, in that order; junction bases with no gene match: 3. There are 14 residues in the CDR3. This chain's CDR3 is CASSYGEGYNEQFF. The CDR3 DNA is TGTGCCAGCAGTTACGGGGAGGGCTACAATGAGCAGTTCTTC.